This T cell receptor beta chain was sequenced during a study of T cell repertoires in cytomegalovirus infection. The wider study: Public TCR beta signatures indicated both CMV infection and matching HLA type. Study-level findings and limits: The ex vivo response showed dominance by HLA-C-restricted CMV-specific TCR beta clonotypes. Using cumulative public TCR beta family frequency, the authors identified those who carried CMV together with the relevant HLA.

From the reads, TCRdb called clonotypes with MiXCR, one entry per CDR3 protein. The sample lists hundreds of thousands of distinct CDR3 sequences; around 24% were seen once. Germline trimming cut 4 bases from V and 7 bases from J; bases unmatched to any gene: 8. This CDR3 region has 16 residues. Germline CDR1 reads SEHNR; CDR2 reads FQNEAQ (reference sequence). A word on this clonotype: Its antigen remains unidentified.

This chain connects TRBV7-9 to TRBJ2-1, with 12 bases identical to TRBD1. The clonotype comes from a human donor in good health (CMV status not recorded). Some clones in this sample may be carry-over from other donors' samples. The sample comprised CD8+ T cells from PBMCs. The CDR3 sequence is CASSSGRGQGANEQFF. In nucleotides, the CDR3 is TGTGCCAGCAGCTCCGGGCGGGGACAGGGGGCTAATGAGCAGTTCTTC.